Below, one TCR beta chain is given with its context. There is no known antigen for this receptor. Per-base qualities were not stored, and no clone one base away is much larger. The sample belongs to a study of OX40 agonist ivuxolimab in advanced cancers. Looking at the study overall: Ivuxolimab was an agonistic, fully human IgG2 monoclonal antibody directed against OX40 (CD134), a costimulatory receptor. The paper describes the monotherapy dose-escalation part (N ≈ 49 patients) of the phase I trial of ivuxolimab. Peripheral TCRbeta sequencing was intended to test whether TCR sequence diversity was altered and clonal T-cell expansion was caused by ivuxolimab. Intravenous ivuxolimab was administered to patients every 2 weeks at six dose levels: 0.01, 0.1, 0.3, 1.5, 3 and 10 mg/kg. In the dose-escalation cohort, nearly 85% of patients were male, and the mean age was approximately 60 years with a range of roughly 20 to 79. Prior anti-PD-1, anti-PD-L1 or anti-CTLA-4 therapy was permitted, and about two fifths of dose-escalation patients had received checkpoint inhibitors. Partial responses occurred in three dose-escalation patients: two with cutaneous melanoma and one with hepatocellular carcinoma. Of the roughly 52 patients in dose escalation, about 19 had hepatocellular carcinoma, approximately 15 had melanoma, 9 had renal cell carcinoma and 9 had head and neck cancer.

To sequence the TCRbeta CDR3 region, genomic DNA was isolated from the sorted cells. The immunoSEQ Assay was used to sequence the TCRbeta CDR3 regions. As stored in TCRdb, this immuneACCESS dataset retains in-frame rearrangements with V and J assigned. A fraction of the clones does not appear; measured against another copy, unresolved V genes explain less than half of the discrepancy, and the remainder lacks a known reason. The sample table holds more than 60,000 clones, of which 84% were seen once. The ten largest clonotypes hold under 30% of the sample. V has 7 bases trimmed and J has 2 bases trimmed; junction bases matching no gene number 10. CDR1 SGHDN and CDR2 FVKESK are derived from the germline V gene. The CDR3 runs 15 residues from the cysteine to the phenylalanine. The sequence is cut down to CDR3 DNA, 45 bases in frame from base 1. The paper as a whole reports these results and caveats: At doses of 0.1 to 3.0 mg/kg, clonal expansion of both CD4+ and CD8+ blood T cells was observed from baseline to week 6. Low levels of normalized T-cell clonal expansion were also shown by some nonresponding patients. In partial responders in the 0.1-3.0 mg/kg groups, normalized peripheral clonal expansion was found to be among the lowest, especially among CD8+ T cells. On average, CD8+ T cells showed more expanded clones than CD4+ T cells after ivuxolimab. The antigen specificity of the clonally expanded peripheral T cells was not determined.

Patients with a history of autoimmune disease or receiving systemic immunosuppression were excluded from the trial. Peripheral blood for TCR sequencing was collected from all dose cohorts at baseline, on cycle 4 day 1, and on cycle 7 day 1. Samples were obtained from an open-label, multicenter, first-in-human phase I dose-escalation trial of ivuxolimab. Adults with locally advanced or metastatic melanoma, renal cell carcinoma, hepatocellular carcinoma or head and neck squamous cell carcinoma were enrolled in the trial. Before TCR sequencing, CD4+ T cells and CD8+ T cells from peripheral blood were sorted into separate populations.

This clonotype originated in an adult with an advanced solid tumor such as melanoma, head and neck, liver or kidney cancer. Material: CD4+ or CD8+ T cells sorted from blood, obtained in a trial of the OX40 agonist ivuxolimab. Recombination linked TRBV14 to TRBJ2-7; 8 of the junction bases match TRBD2. The DNA sequence is TGTGCCAGCAACCGAGGTACTAGCGGTCCCTACGAGCAGTACTTC. This encodes CASNRGTSGPYEQYF.